The rows below give T cell receptor beta chains drawn from one sample of a study of shared clonotypes between healthy human individuals. Measured with immunoSEQ multiplex PCR; TCRdb has only the in-frame clones, and not every one. The data contain 1.4 million to 1.5 million clones, roughly 96% of them singletons. Sequencing was carried out using naive CD4+ T cells sorted from blood. The receptors originated from a man aged 25 to 40 in good health. CDR3s include the opening cysteine and the closing phenylalanine or tryptophan. D genes are given only for firm matches. Rows give clone size only sometimes, using once, few, many, or a class for an expanded clone.

V gene,CDR3 length,J gene,D gene,clone size,CDR3 protein,CDR3 DNA
TRBV18,15,TRBJ2-1,.,.,CASFGLRGPDNEQFF,TGTGCCAGCTTTGGGCTTCGGGGTCCGGACAATGAGCAGTTCTTC
TRBV5-1,14,TRBJ2-5,.,.,CASAGAGGEETQYF,TGCGCCAGCGCGGGGGCAGGGGGCGAAGAGACCCAGTACTTC
TRBV7-8,15,TRBJ2-5,.,.,CASSLASRGRETQYF,TGTGCCAGCAGCTTAGCGTCCAGGGGTCGGGAGACCCAGTACTTC
TRBV5-1,18,TRBJ2-3,TRBD2,.,CASSWGLAGGPGTDTQYF,TGCGCCAGCAGTTGGGGACTAGCGGGAGGGCCAGGCACAGATACGCAGTATTTT
TRBV7-3,13,TRBJ1-2,.,.,CASSQGSNYGYTF,TGTGCCAGCAGCCAAGGATCTAACTATGGCTACACCTTC
TRBV28,13,TRBJ2-1,TRBD2,.,CASHSGRDNEQFF,TGTGCCAGCCATAGCGGGAGGGACAATGAGCAGTTCTTC
TRBV6-5,13,TRBJ2-7,.,.,CASSYAGTHEQYF,TGTGCCAGCAGTTACGCAGGGACCCACGAGCAGTACTTC
TRBV4-3,16,TRBJ2-3,.,.,CASSQVLGDGTDTQYF,TGCGCCAGCAGCCAAGTACTGGGGGACGGAACAGATACGCAGTATTTT
TRBV7-9,13,TRBJ1-1,.,once,CASSLEPGLEAFF,TGTGCCAGCAGCTTAGAGCCGGGCCTTGAAGCTTTCTTT
TRBV7-2,15,TRBJ2-1,.,.,CASSLARWPNNEQFF,TGTGCCAGCAGCTTAGCGAGGTGGCCGAACAATGAGCAGTTCTTC
TRBV19,14,TRBJ1-2,TRBD1,.,CASKTGGRVYGYTF,TGTGCCAGTAAAACAGGGGGAAGAGTCTATGGCTACACCTTC
TRBV27,15,TRBJ2-1,.,once,CASSTAGADYNEQFF,TGTGCCAGCAGTACCGCTGGGGCAGATTACAATGAGCAGTTCTTC
TRBV10-3,15,TRBJ2-7,TRBD2,.,CAISEPGLVSYEQYF,TGTGCCATCAGTGAGCCGGGACTAGTGTCCTACGAGCAGTACTTC
TRBV18,15,TRBJ1-1,TRBD1,.,CASSPGQGLNTEAFF,TGTGCCAGCTCACCAGGACAGGGCCTGAACACTGAAGCTTTCTTT
TRBV11-2,16,TRBJ2-1,TRBD2,.,CASSLEAGTSVFEQFF,TGTGCCAGCAGCTTAGAAGCCGGGACTAGCGTGTTTGAGCAGTTCTTC
TRBV11-2,15,TRBJ2-3,TRBD2,.,CASSLVSGRADTQYF,TGTGCCAGCAGCTTAGTCAGCGGGAGGGCAGATACGCAGTATTTT
TRBV2,15,TRBJ1-2,.,.,CASSEALRGTYGYTF,TGTGCCAGCAGTGAAGCGCTTCGCGGGACCTATGGCTACACCTTC
TRBV5-5,15,TRBJ2-1,TRBD2,.,CASSLGLAGGNEQFF,TGTGCCAGCAGCTTGGGACTAGCGGGAGGGAATGAGCAGTTCTTC
TRBV11-2,15,TRBJ2-7,.,.,CASSLLLGGSYEQYF,TGTGCCAGCAGTCTCCTCCTGGGGGGCTCCTACGAGCAGTACTTC
TRBV28,12,TRBJ2-7,.,.,CASSLRHYEQYF,TGTGCCAGCAGTTTAAGGCACTACGAGCAGTACTTC
TRBV27,15,TRBJ2-7,.,.,CASSLSNLAIHEQYF,TGTGCCAGCAGTTTATCAAATCTAGCGATCCACGAGCAGTACTTC
TRBV7-8,16,TRBJ2-5,.,.,CASSYGPRVGGETQYF,TGTGCCAGCAGCTACGGTCCCAGGGTTGGGGGGGAGACCCAGTACTTC
TRBV2,13,TRBJ1-1,.,.,CASSADKNTEAFF,TGTGCCAGCAGCGCGGACAAGAACACTGAAGCTTTCTTT
TRBV7-8,14,TRBJ2-2,TRBD2,.,CASRLAGSTGELFF,TGTGCCAGCCGACTAGCGGGCAGCACCGGGGAGCTGTTTTTT
TRBV16,13,TRBJ1-4,.,.,CASSQGRLRKLFF,TGTGCCAGCAGCCAAGGGCGGTTGAGGAAACTGTTTTTT
TRBV19,12,TRBJ2-3,TRBD2,.,CASSGSTDTQYF,TGTGCCAGCAGCGGGAGTACAGATACGCAGTATTTT
TRBV6-1,13,TRBJ2-7,TRBD2,once,CARGGDQPYEQYF,TGTGCCCGGGGAGGGGATCAACCCTACGAGCAGTACTTC
TRBV9,14,TRBJ2-7,TRBD2,.,CASSGGSSGYEQYF,TGTGCCAGCAGCGGCGGGAGTTCGGGCTACGAGCAGTACTTC
TRBV5-1,17,TRBJ1-1,.,.,CASSGTGQPQMNTEAFF,TGCGCCAGCAGCGGAACCGGACAGCCTCAGATGAACACTGAAGCTTTCTTT
TRBV9,18,TRBJ2-3,.,.,CASSVRPILGGPRDTQYF,TGTGCCAGCAGCGTGAGGCCCATTTTAGGAGGGCCACGGGATACGCAGTATTTT
TRBV27,13,TRBJ1-2,.,few,CASSSRGGYGYTF,TGTGCCAGCAGTTCCCGCGGGGGCTATGGCTACACCTTC
TRBV21-1,15,TRBJ2-7,.,.,CASSGRRDSHYEQYF,TGTGCCAGCAGCGGGCGGCGGGACAGTCACTACGAGCAGTACTTC
TRBV7-9,15,TRBJ2-1,.,.,CASSGGEGSYNEQFF,TGTGCCAGCAGCGGGGGTGAGGGATCCTACAATGAGCAGTTCTTC
TRBV19,13,TRBJ1-2,.,.,CASSPSRGYGYTF,TGTGCCAGTAGTCCCAGCAGGGGCTATGGCTACACCTTC
TRBV6-1,15,TRBJ1-4,.,.,CASSEGVGVREKLFF,TGTGCCAGCAGTGAAGGCGTAGGGGTAAGGGAAAAACTGTTTTTT
TRBV30,13,TRBJ1-5,.,.,CAWSGRFGQPQHF,TGTGCCTGGAGTGGGAGGTTCGGTCAGCCCCAGCATTTT
TRBV11-3,14,TRBJ2-1,TRBD2,once,CASSPSGIGNEQFF,TGTGCCAGCAGCCCTAGCGGGATAGGGAATGAGCAGTTCTTC
TRBV7-8,14,TRBJ2-7,.,.,CASSLDRAAYEQYF,TGTGCCAGCAGCTTAGACAGGGCAGCCTACGAGCAGTACTTC
TRBV7-2,14,TRBJ1-5,TRBD1,.,CASSADRGNQPQHF,TGTGCCAGCAGCGCGGACAGGGGCAATCAGCCCCAGCATTTT
TRBV19,13,TRBJ2-5,.,.,CASSIREQETQYF,TGTGCCAGTAGTATAAGAGAACAAGAGACCCAGTACTTC
TRBV5-1,15,TRBJ2-5,TRBD1,.,CASSLGQGGEETQYF,TGCGCCAGCAGCCTGGGACAGGGAGGGGAAGAGACCCAGTACTTC
TRBV7-2,13,TRBJ2-7,TRBD1,.,CASSFRDRYEQYF,TGTGCCAGCAGCTTCCGGGACAGGTACGAGCAGTACTTC
TRBV10-3,17,TRBJ2-1,.,.,CAISESGWGSSYNEQFF,TGTGCCATCAGTGAGTCGGGGTGGGGAAGCTCCTACAATGAGCAGTTCTTC
TRBV2,15,TRBJ2-1,TRBD2,.,CASSELAGGYNEQFF,TGTGCCAGCAGTGAGCTAGCGGGAGGGTACAATGAGCAGTTCTTC
TRBV6-6,15,TRBJ1-5,TRBD1,.,CASRLTGDSNQPQHF,TGTGCCAGCAGACTGACAGGGGATAGCAATCAGCCCCAGCATTTT
TRBV28,15,TRBJ2-1,.,.,CASRSGAGSYNEQFF,TGTGCCAGCCGGTCGGGGGCGGGATCCTACAATGAGCAGTTCTTC
TRBV6-6,13,TRBJ2-7,.,.,CASTPGSAGEQYF,TGTGCCAGCACACCGGGGTCAGCGGGCGAGCAGTACTTC
TRBV2,15,TRBJ1-2,.,few,CASSREPGWVDGYTF,TGTGCCAGCAGTAGAGAGCCAGGGTGGGTTGATGGCTACACCTTC
TRBV18,16,TRBJ2-2,TRBD2,.,CASSRGGDGNTGELFF,TGTGCCAGCTCACGCGGGGGAGACGGCAACACCGGGGAGCTGTTTTTT
TRBV5-1,15,TRBJ2-3,TRBD2,.,CASSLSSGEPDTQYF,TGCGCCAGCAGCTTAAGCAGCGGGGAGCCAGATACGCAGTATTTT
TRBV15,13,TRBJ2-7,.,once,CATSRAQGREQYF,TGTGCCACCAGCAGAGCGCAGGGGAGAGAGCAGTACTTC
TRBV20-1,11,TRBJ1-1,.,.,CSARQGQGAFF,TGCAGTGCCCGGCAGGGTCAGGGAGCTTTCTTT
TRBV5-1,15,TRBJ2-7,.,once,CASRSASRSSYEQYF,TGCGCCAGCAGATCGGCCTCCCGCAGCTCCTACGAGCAGTACTTC
TRBV27,15,TRBJ2-1,TRBD2,.,CATRRAGPYGNEQFF,TGTGCCACCCGGAGAGCGGGACCTTATGGGAATGAGCAGTTCTTC
TRBV6-5,14,TRBJ2-1,.,.,CASSYEGKSNEQFF,TGTGCCAGCAGTTATGAGGGGAAGAGCAATGAGCAGTTCTTC